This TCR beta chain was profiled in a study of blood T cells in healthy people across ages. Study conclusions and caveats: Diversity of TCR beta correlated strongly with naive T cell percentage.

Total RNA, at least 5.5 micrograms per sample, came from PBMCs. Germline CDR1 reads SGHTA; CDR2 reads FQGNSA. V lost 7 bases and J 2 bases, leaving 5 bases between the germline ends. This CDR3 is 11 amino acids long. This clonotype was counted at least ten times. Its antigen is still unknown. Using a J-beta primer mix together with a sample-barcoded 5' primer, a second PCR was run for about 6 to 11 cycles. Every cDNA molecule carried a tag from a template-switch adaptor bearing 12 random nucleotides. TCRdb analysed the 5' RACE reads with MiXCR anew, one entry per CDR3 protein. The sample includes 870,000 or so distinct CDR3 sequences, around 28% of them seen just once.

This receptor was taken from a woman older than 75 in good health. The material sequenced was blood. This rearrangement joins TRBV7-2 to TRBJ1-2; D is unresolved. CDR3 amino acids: CASTSNYGYTF. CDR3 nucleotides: TGTGCCAGCACGTCCAACTATGGCTACACCTTC.